This TCR beta chain appears in the sequencing data of a study of cytomegalovirus exposure and HLA in healthy donors. Primers included in the PCR were 60 Vbeta and 13 Jbeta primers. Sequenced by immunoSEQ multiplex PCR; TCRdb stores in-frame clones only, minus some. The sample includes about 100,000 clones, nearly 65% seen only once; the top ten take 4% to 5.5%. Germline V lookup: CDR1 MNHEY, CDR2 SVGAGI. There are 15 residues in the CDR3. Trimming left V 7 bases short and J 2 bases short, with 15 bases between. The chain carries TRBV6-5 and TRBJ1-3; D is perhaps TRBD1 (6 bases). Sequenced material: PBMCs. This TCR derives from a human donor in good health. The CDR3 DNA reads as TGTGCCAGCAACACAGGGCGAGGGCCTGGAAACACCATATATTTT. Protein sequence: CASNTGRGPGNTIYF.